This T cell receptor (beta chain) derives from a study of T cell responses to AZD1222 COVID-19 vaccine. Assay: immunoSEQ multiplex PCR; the TCRdb copy retains only in-frame clones and omits some. The sample holds 100,000 to 130,000 clones; around nine tenths are singletons and the top ten take roughly 6%. Overall study results and limits: Unmutated regions of variants are reportedly targeted by nearly half of spike-specific TCRs.

With regard to this clone: Its cognate antigen is unknown.

Second-dose intervals of approximately 4 or approximately 12 weeks were pooled. The CDR3 has 13 amino acids. The V end was cut by 9 bases, the J end by 7 bases, with 16 bases between. The specimen comprised peripheral blood, sampled 28 days after the second AZD1222 dose. J is TRBJ2-1 and V is TRBV12-3 or TRBV12-4; D might be TRBD2 (6 bases). The sequence derives from an adult who received the AZD1222 COVID-19 vaccine. The DNA of the CDR3 is TGTGCCAGTAGCGGATCCACTCGGAATGAGCAGTTCTTC. This gives the protein CASSGSTRNEQFF.